The source of this T cell receptor (beta chain) is a study of T cells in Graves' hyperthyroidism and ophthalmopathy. RNA transcripts provided the source from which TCR beta CDR3 regions were amplified. In the first-round RT-PCR of the TCR CDR3, the HTBI primer set was used. One entry per CDR3 protein, called by TCRdb with MiXCR from the multiplex PCR reads. The sample lists about 380,000 distinct CDR3 sequences, roughly 15% seen once, with around 20% in the top ten. Concerning this clonotype itself: A much larger clone sits a single nucleotide away, making a read error possible.

The material sequenced was blood. The sequence was collected from a woman in her twenties or thirties with Graves' ophthalmopathy.

The CDR3 protein is CASRGTRWYYGYTF. The CDR3 DNA sequence: TGTGCCAGCAGAGGGACCAGGTGGTACTATGGCTACACCTTC. This chain joins TRBV12-3 or TRBV12-4 and TRBJ1-2; D is possibly TRBD1 (5 bases). This CDR3 has 14 amino acids. V was shortened by 6 bases and J by 3 bases, with 14 bases between the two germline ends.